This T cell receptor (beta chain) was obtained from a study of T cell responses to AZD1222 COVID-19 vaccine. Study findings and constraints: The number of AZD1222 recipients seropositive at baseline was only five to seven. Recipients of two AZD1222 doses showed rising Spike-specific TCR breadth and depth. Donors skewed white British and female; clonal diversity was possibly underestimated. No day 14 peak samples; only post-peak repertoires were characterized.

Profiled with immunoSEQ multiplex PCR; TCRdb holds only in-frame clones, not every one. Altogether more than 85,000 clones are present, around 90% being singletons, with the ten largest covering 13%. This CDR3 is built from 18 residues. V was pared by 2 bases and J by 10 bases, with 29 bases between. CDR1 is MNHEY and CDR2 is SVGEGT in the germline V gene. Concerning this clone itself: Its antigen is as yet unknown.

The V call is TRBV6-2 or TRBV6-3, the J call TRBJ1-1; D is possibly TRBD1 (5 bases). The sample in question was peripheral blood, obtained on day 0 of MenACWY control vaccination. The TCR was taken from an adult in good health. The CDR3 DNA is TGTGCCAGCAGTTACCCTCGGGGCTCAACCGGAGCAAAGGGAAGAGCTTTCTTT. Amino acids: CASSYPRGSTGAKGRAFF.